Listed below are T cell receptor beta chains from one sample, sequenced in a study of tumor-infiltrating lymphocytes in primary liver carcinoma. TCRdb re-called the multiplex PCR reads through MiXCR, storing one row per CDR3 protein. This sample has tens of thousands of distinct CDR3 sequences, with about three quarters found just once. The sequenced material came from liver tumor tissue from sampling region 2. The receptors were sampled from a man aged 40-49 years with primary liver carcinoma and hepatitis B virus infection. Each CDR3 is given with its conserved first and last residue. Fields, in order: D gene, J gene, V gene, CDR3 protein, CDR3 DNA. The D gene is left open where the match is weak.

>-|TRBJ1-5|TRBV6-6
CAGSYRVEYSNQPQHF
TGTGCCGGCAGTTATCGAGTGGAGTATAGCAATCAGCCCCAGCATTTT
>-|TRBJ2-7|TRBV13
CASSLVGGEVYEQYF
TGTGCCAGCAGCTTAGTTGGCGGCGAGGTTTACGAGCAATACTTC
>-|TRBJ1-2|TRBV6-1
CACSELGYTF
TGTGCCTGCAGTGAATTAGGCTACACCTTC
>-|TRBJ2-7|TRBV7-8
CASSTSTMYYEQYF
TGTGCCAGCTCAACTTCGACAATGTACTACGAGCAGTACTTC